One T cell receptor (beta chain) is described in this entry. What it binds is unknown. This sample was included in a study of vaccination effects on CD4 cells after COVID-19. Antigen-specific CD4+ T cells were first expanded with viral peptide pools by the ViraFEST assay and only then sequenced. It was after around 10 days of culture that CD4+ T cells were isolated. For each well, two million PBMC were cultured with 8 to 10 IU/ml IL-2 and around 9 ug/ml peptides. Study-level findings and limits: Infection-derived and vaccine-derived clones contracted markedly late after vaccination. No early post-infection timepoints were available in the study, which also included few convalescent patients. Vaccine-induced clones in healthy vaccinees cross-reacted with common cold coronaviruses in only 1 of 255 cases.

Clones were sequenced by immunoSEQ multiplex PCR, and TCRdb holds only the in-frame ones, with some missing. The sample includes tens of thousands of clones, approximately 81% seen only once; the top ten take 1.5% to 2%. Sequenced here: CD4+ T cells from PBMCs cultured with HCoV-229E spike peptides, sampled before COVID-19 vaccination. This receptor was identified in a human donor who received a COVID-19 vaccine.

CDR3 in DNA: TGTGCCAGCAGCGGCCCGGGACAGGTCACAGATACGCAGTATTTT. Translated, it gives CASSGPGQVTDTQYF. The V and J genes are TRBV2 and TRBJ2-3; 8 bases fit TRBD1. J lost 2 bases, V lost 6 bases, and 7 bases had no gene match. The CDR3 extends over 15 amino acids. CDR1 is SNHLY and CDR2 is FYNNEI in the germline V gene.